A single sample is the source of the 9 T cell receptor beta chains below, sequenced in a study of vaccination effects on CD4 cells after COVID-19. Culturing for about ten days preceded CD4+ T cell isolation. The repertoire was sequenced with immunoSEQ multiplex PCR; TCRdb's copy has only in-frame clones and lacks some. The repertoire holds tens of thousands of clones, with about 76% as singletons. Antigen specificity for these receptors is unknown. The sample was CD4+ T cells from PBMCs cultured without peptide, taken before COVID-19 vaccination. Every receptor here comes from a human donor who had a prior SARS-CoV-2 infection.

V usage is TRBV7-2 and J usage is TRBJ1-2; D not resolved. Trimming left V 5 bases short and J 4 bases short, with 17 bases between. CDR1 is SGHTA, CDR2 FQGNSA, per germline. The CDR3 covers 15 residues. The CDR3 DNA sequence: TGTGCCAGCAGCCCAGGCGGTAGTCGGGCCTATGGCTACACCTTC. This codes for CASSPGGSRAYGYTF.

This clone was seen a single time. CDR3 in DNA: TGCGCCAGCAGCCAAGATTACAGCTTACCTTATGGCTACACCTTC. As protein: CASSQDYSLPYGYTF. The V call is TRBV4-1, the J call TRBJ1-2; D is ambiguous. This CDR3 region has 15 residues. Trimming left V 0 bases short and J 5 bases short, with 13 bases between. The V gene's germline CDR1 is MGHRA and CDR2 YSYEKL.

The chain carries TRBV30 and TRBJ1-4; D unresolved. From germline, CDR1 is GTSNPN and CDR2 SVGIG (reference sequence). The CDR3 is 11 amino acids. Deletions cut 3 bases from V and 4 bases from J, with 3 bases between. The CDR3 DNA reads TGTGCCTGGAGCCGTAATGAAAAACTGTTTTTT. Its protein is CAWSRNEKLFF.

The J gene is TRBJ2-7, the V gene TRBV5-1; D may be TRBD2 (6 bases). CDR3 length: 14 residues. Germline V gene lookup returns CDR1 SGHRS and CDR2 YFSETQ. Trimming removed 4 bases from V and 5 bases from J, with 16 bases in between. In nucleotides, the CDR3 is TGCGCCAGCAGCCGAGGGACTCTCGGCGACGAGCAGTACTTC. Protein sequence: CASSRGTLGDEQYF. Full variable domain (outside the CDR3, taken from reference TRBV5-1 and TRBJ2-7): KAGVTQTPRYLIKTRGQQVTLSCSPISGHRSVSWYQQTPGQGLQFLFEYFSETQRNKGNFPGRFSGRQFSNSRSEMNVSTLELGDSALYLCASSRGTLGDEQYFGPGTRLTVT.

The chain recombines TRBV28 with TRBJ2-1, with 13 nucleotides matching TRBD2. The CDR3 loop spans 17 amino acids. CDR1 is MDHEN, CDR2 SYDVKM, per germline. Trimming removed 4 bases from V and 8 bases from J; junction bases left unmatched: 11. The CDR3 DNA reads as TGTGCCAGCAGTTCAGTCCGACGACTAGCGGGAGGACATGAGCAGTTCTTC. Protein sequence: CASSSVRRLAGGHEQFF.

V gene TRBV15 combines with J gene TRBJ2-1; no definite D call. The germline CDR1 and CDR2 sequences are LNHNV and YYDKDF (reference sequence). With 0 bases removed from V and 1 base from J, the gap between germline ends came to 7 bases. This CDR3 contains 15 residues. In DNA form, the CDR3 reads TGTGCCACCAGCAGAGATGGCTATTCCTACAATGAGCAGTTCTTC. Its protein product is CATSRDGYSYNEQFF.

The chain links TRBV19 to TRBJ2-1; possible D gene TRBD1, 5 bases. The V gene's germline CDR1 is LNHDA and CDR2 SQIVND (reference sequence). Trimming took 1 base from V and 3 from J, leaving 10 bases between them. The CDR3 spans 15 residues. CDR3 loop: CASSIAAGIYNEQFF. Here the CDR3 DNA reads TGTGCCAGTAGTATAGCGGCAGGGATCTACAATGAGCAGTTCTTC.

The genes are TRBV2 and TRBJ1-1; D unresolved. V lost 8 bases and J lost 1, with 11 bases in between. The CDR3 contains 13 residues. Looked up from germline, CDR1 is SNHLY and CDR2 is FYNNEI. The CDR3 spells CASGSDTNTEAFF. CDR3 coding DNA: TGTGCCAGCGGGTCAGACACGAACACTGAAGCTTTCTTT.

The chain employs TRBV19 and TRBJ2-5, with TRBD2 matching 9 bases. V shed 4 bases, J shed 1 base, and the junction held 13 bases outside the gene matches. This CDR3 has 18 residues. Germline CDR1 reads LNHDA; CDR2 reads SQIVND (reference sequence). Written as DNA, the CDR3 is TGTGCCAGTAGTACGACGACTGTAAGACTAGCGGCCCAAGAGACCCAGTACTTC. It translates to CASSTTTVRLAAQETQYF.